The entry below describes one T cell receptor beta chain. The sample originates from a study of blood T cell repertoires in COVID-19. Background on the study: Acute and convalescent COVID-19 samples came from the United States, Italy and Spain. In each case, the material was cDNA or gDNA derived from T cells, B-cell-depleted T cells, or PBMCs.

Authors' data handling: The assay estimated nucleated cells by amplifying reference gene primers. Produced via immunoSEQ multiplex PCR; TCRdb's table is partial and in-frame only. The DNA gave D and trimming, while V, J and clone size come from that table. Of around 280,000 clones in the sample, around 85% are singletons; the top ten hold about 2.2%. The sequence came from a woman in her 30s who had recovered from COVID-19. The sample comprised peripheral blood.

Here the CDR3 DNA reads TGCAGCTCGACAGGGGGGGGTGGAGAGACCCAGTACTTC. Amino acid sequence: CSSTGGGGETQYF. The genes are TRBV29-1 and TRBJ2-5; 9 bases are a match to TRBD1. There are 13 residues in the CDR3. The V and J ends lost 8 bases and 4 bases, in that order; junction bases with no gene match: 8. Per the germline V gene, CDR1 is SQVTM and CDR2 is ANQGSEA. Looking up the rest from reference TRBV29-1 and TRBJ2-5 gives the full variable domain: SAVISQKPSRDICQRGTSLTIQCQVDSQVTMMFWYRQQPGQSLTLIATANQGSEATYESGFVIDKFPISRPNLTFSTLTVSNMSPEDSSIYLCSSTGGGGETQYFGPGTRLLVL.